This is a list of T cell receptor beta chains from one sample in a study of regulatory T cells in long-lasting Graves disease. MiXCR, run by TCRdb on the multiplex PCR reads, gives a single entry per CDR3 protein. This table has hundreds of thousands of distinct CDR3 sequences, roughly 15% appearing once. These data are also associated with another study on T cells in Graves' hyperthyroidism and ophthalmopathy.

Sample: peripheral blood mononuclear cells (PBMCs), taken at new diagnosis, from a patient treated with antithyroid drugs. The receptors come from a woman younger than 45 with Graves disease. The CDR3 runs from the conserved cysteine through the conserved F or W. The D gene is left open where the match is weak.

>TRBV7-9|NA|TRBJ1-3
CVSSRGDSGNTIYF
>TRBV27|NA|TRBJ2-1
CASSDMLVTVTNEQFF
>TRBV20-1|TRBD2|TRBJ2-5
CSARESGLPYQETQYF
>TRBV6-5|NA|TRBJ2-3
CASSYSGGRGDTQYF
>TRBV12-3/TRBV12-4|NA|TRBJ1-1
CASRAPRDTEAFF
>TRBV27|NA|TRBJ1-1
CASSLKGIETEAFF
>TRBV2|NA|TRBJ1-1
CASSPTGRTNTEAFF
>TRBV18|NA|TRBJ1-1
CASSPFQETSEAFF
>TRBV5-8|NA|TRBJ1-1
CASSRGAQGTKHLVAEAFF
>TRBV2|NA|TRBJ1-3
CASSPTNTIYF
>TRBV5-1|NA|TRBJ1-3
CASSLQPRDTGNTIYF
>TRBV2|TRBD2|TRBJ2-1
CASGWASGDSYNEQFF
>TRBV12-3/TRBV12-4|NA|TRBJ2-1
CASTPGDEQFF
>TRBV6-1|TRBD1|TRBJ2-3
CASRQDRVDTQYF
>TRBV20-1|NA|TRBJ2-7
CSARDMREETYEQYF
>TRBV19|NA|TRBJ1-1
CASNKQGSTEAFF
>TRBV18|NA|TRBJ2-1
CASSRDNLNNEQFF
>TRBV20-1|NA|TRBJ2-1
CSASGRHNEQFF
>TRBV14|NA|TRBJ1-1
CASSPSMDSRWMNTEAFF
>TRBV5-1|NA|TRBJ2-3
CASSSRVGAGRTDTQYF
>TRBV5-1|TRBD2|TRBJ2-3
CASSSTSGRSRNTQYF
>TRBV7-2|NA|TRBJ1-1
CASSFRAVPAEAFF
>TRBV12-3/TRBV12-4|TRBD1|TRBJ1-5
CASSKQGASNQPQHF
>TRBV6-5|NA|TRBJ1-5
CASSYEGGVQPQHF
>TRBV24-1|NA|TRBJ2-1
CATSDFPGSSYNEQFF
>TRBV5-1|NA|TRBJ2-7
CASSRGTSLTYEQYF
>TRBV6-5|TRBD2|TRBJ2-7
CASSSGGTSSYEQYF
>TRBV4-1|NA|TRBJ1-4
CASSQARREKLFF
>TRBV27|TRBD1|TRBJ1-1
CASSLRQGLNTEAFF
>TRBV7-3|NA|TRBJ1-2
CASSLWGFGNYGYTF
>TRBV12-3/TRBV12-4|NA|TRBJ1-3
CASSLATGVGNTIYF
>TRBV6-1|TRBD1|TRBJ2-7
CASSSRYLGQRYF
>TRBV5-1|TRBD1|TRBJ2-7
CASSSTGLATYEQYF
>TRBV2|NA|TRBJ1-5
CASGGGDLSLHQRNQPQHF
>TRBV20-1|TRBD1|TRBJ1-1
CSARDDLGQGLRNTEAFF
>TRBV19|NA|TRBJ2-5
CASSRRPNAETQYF
>TRBV28|NA|TRBJ1-2
CASSQDTNGYTF
>TRBV20-1|NA|TRBJ1-4
CSATRGSTNEKLFF
>TRBV6-1|TRBD1|TRBJ1-5
CASIRQGSNQPQHF
>TRBV28|NA|TRBJ1-2
CASSGAGNYGYTF
>TRBV5-1|NA|TRBJ1-1
CASRFQERLEAFF
>TRBV7-2|NA|TRBJ2-5
CASSLGSGGRETQYF
>TRBV19|TRBD2|TRBJ2-1
CASSTYPQSLAGPPEQFF
>TRBV7-3|TRBD2|TRBJ2-7
CASSLVGGRLNEQYF
>TRBV27|NA|TRBJ1-2
CASSLGRPPNYGYTF
>TRBV2|TRBD2|TRBJ2-1
CASSDGGGSYNEQFF
>TRBV20-1|TRBD2|TRBJ2-2
CSARGRSTGELFF
>TRBV6-2/TRBV6-3|NA|TRBJ1-5
CASSSEGPLNQPQHF